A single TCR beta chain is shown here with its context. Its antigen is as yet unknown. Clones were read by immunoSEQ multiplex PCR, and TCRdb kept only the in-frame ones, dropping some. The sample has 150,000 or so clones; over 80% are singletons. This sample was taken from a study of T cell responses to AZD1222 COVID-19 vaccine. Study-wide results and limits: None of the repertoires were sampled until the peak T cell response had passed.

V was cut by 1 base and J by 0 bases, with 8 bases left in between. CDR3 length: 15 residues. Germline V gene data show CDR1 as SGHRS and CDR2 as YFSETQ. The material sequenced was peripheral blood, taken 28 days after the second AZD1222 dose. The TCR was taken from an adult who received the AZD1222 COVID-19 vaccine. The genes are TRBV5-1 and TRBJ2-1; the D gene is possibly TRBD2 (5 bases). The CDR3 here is CASSLPGSSYNEQFF. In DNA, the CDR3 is TGCGCCAGCAGCTTGCCGGGGAGCTCCTACAATGAGCAGTTCTTC.